The 17 T cell receptor beta chains in this list originate from one sample, sequenced in a study of shared clonotypes between healthy human individuals. The assay was immunoSEQ multiplex PCR, and TCRdb's table has in-frame clones only and misses some. The table has about 980,000 clones, over 75% seen once. The sample was memory CD4+ T cells sorted from blood. The sample's subset: CD45RA-negative fraction. Receptor source: a young man in good health.

This clone was seen once. This may be a read error, as it is one base from a much larger clone. This rearrangement joins TRBV5-6 to TRBJ1-1; D is uncertain. Germline CDR1 SGHDT, CDR2 YYEEEE. Trimming took off 1 base at V and 0 bases at J, with 4 bases between the two ends. The CDR3 runs 13 residues. CDR3 region: CASSLLLNTEAFF. Here the CDR3 DNA reads TGTGCCAGCAGCTTGCTTTTGAACACTGAAGCTTTCTTT.

The chain joins TRBV30 to TRBJ2-5; D is ambiguous. The J call is doubtful: the DNA matches TRBJ2-7 better. This CDR3 contains 12 residues. From germline, CDR1 is GTSNPN and CDR2 SVGIG (reference sequence). The chain's CDR3 is CALARFSYEQYF. CDR3 nucleotides: TGTGCTCTTGCCCGATTCTCCTACGAGCAGTACTTC.

The gene calls are TRBV5-1 and TRBJ2-6; tentatively, D is TRBD1 or TRBD2 (5 bases each). Germline CDR1 and CDR2: SGHRS and YFSETQ. Trimming removed 3 bases from V and 0 bases from J, with 19 bases in between. The CDR3 length is 19 residues. CDR3 DNA sequence: TGCGCCAGCAGCTCGGAAGGGGCTAGGACTCGCTCTGGGGCCAACGTCCTGACTTTC. Amino acids: CASSSEGARTRSGANVLTF. The variable domain in full, with the rest retrieved from reference TRBV5-1 and TRBJ2-6, is KAGVTQTPRYLIKTRGQQVTLSCSPISGHRSVSWYQQTPGQGLQFLFEYFSETQRNKGNFPGRFSGRQFSNSRSEMNVSTLELGDSALYLCASSSEGARTRSGANVLTFGAGSRLTVL.

The chain couples TRBV29-1 to TRBJ1-1, with a possible D match to TRBD1 (5 bases). Germline assignment: CDR1 SQVTM and CDR2 ANQGSEA. The CDR3 runs to 15 residues. The V end was cut by 5 bases, the J end by 1 base, with 17 bases between. The CDR3 DNA reads TGCAGCGTTCGGGTAGGTAGCAGGGAGAACACTGAAGCTTTCTTT. Its translation is CSVRVGSRENTEAFF.

The V gene is TRBV25-1, the J gene TRBJ1-1; D is uncertain. The CDR3 totals 14 residues. Trimming cost V 5 bases and J 1 base, with 11 bases left between them. Germline values: CDR1 MGHDK, CDR2 SYGVNS. The CDR3 is CASSRYGENTEAFF. The CDR3 DNA follows: TGTGCCAGCAGTAGGTATGGAGAGAACACTGAAGCTTTCTTT.

Comments on this clone: The same CDR3 can be traced to other DNA sequences in this sample. The V gene is TRBV4-3, the J gene TRBJ2-7, with TRBD2 matching over 12 bases. The V gene's germline CDR1 is LGHNA and CDR2 YSLEER. Losses at the gene ends were 1 base for V and 4 bases for J; bases not matched to a gene: 2. CDR3 length equals 15 residues. The CDR3 is CASSQGLAGVYEQYF. CDR3 DNA sequence: TGCGCCAGCAGCCAAGGACTAGCGGGAGTGTACGAGCAGTACTTC.

Points on this clone: Other nucleotide sequences from this sample produce the same CDR3. V and J are TRBV10-3 and TRBJ1-1; 9 bases fit TRBD1. The CDR3 length is 14 residues. J was trimmed by 1 base and V by 6 bases; bases with no gene match: 3. Germline CDR1 and CDR2: ENHRY and SYGVKD. The CDR3, as DNA: TGTGCCATCAGCGACAGGGGGGGGAACACTGAAGCTTTCTTT. Encoded protein: CAISDRGGNTEAFF.

This clone was recorded many times. The V and J genes are TRBV28 and TRBJ1-1; no firm D call. Germline CDR1 and CDR2: MDHEN and SYDVKM. This CDR3 region has 15 residues. Trimming pared 6 bases from V and 1 base from J, leaving 15 bases between. CDR3 residues: CASSFTPDPNTEAFF. In nucleotides, the CDR3 is TGTGCCAGCAGCTTCACACCGGATCCGAACACTGAAGCTTTCTTT.

V is TRBV28 and J is TRBJ2-7, with D maybe TRBD1 (6 bases). Germline lookup yields CDR1 MDHEN and CDR2 SYDVKM. The ends were cut back, 3 bases at V and 6 bases at J, with 9 bases in the middle. The CDR3 is 12 residues long. The DNA for the CDR3 is TGTGCCAGCAGTTTGGCAGGGGTCGAGCAGTACTTC. This sequence encodes CASSLAGVEQYF.

About this clone itself: At the DNA level, this CDR3 is encoded by other sequences in the same sample as well. V and J are TRBV28 and TRBJ1-4; weak D call: TRBD1 (6 bases). The CDR3 contains 15 residues. V lost 5 bases, J lost 2 bases, and 12 bases lay in between. The V gene's germline CDR1 is MDHEN and CDR2 SYDVKM. Written as DNA, the CDR3 is TGTGCCAGCAGTCCCGGGGGGCTCACTAATGAAAAACTGTTTTTT. This encodes CASSPGGLTNEKLFF. Combining the CDR3 with reference TRBV28 and TRBJ1-4 gives the whole variable domain DVKVTQSSRYLVKRTGEKVFLECVQDMDHENMFWYRQDPGLGLRLIYFSYDVKMKEKGDIPEGYSVSREKKERFSLILESASTNQTSMYLCASSPGGLTNEKLFFGSGTQLSVL.

This rearrangement joins TRBV6-5 to TRBJ1-2, with D hard to call. Germline assignment: CDR1 MNHEY and CDR2 SVGAGI. Between the trimmed V and J ends, which lost 2 bases and 4 bases, there was a span of 14 bases. This CDR3 is 15 amino acids long. The CDR3 DNA follows: TGTGCCAGCAGTTACAGTCCTGGATCCGGCTATGGCTACACCTTC. Residues: CASSYSPGSGYGYTF.

V is TRBV5-1 and J is TRBJ2-7; TRBD2 aligns across 12 bases. With 4 bases clipped from V and 7 bases from J, the junction kept 9 bases outside the gene matches. In germline, CDR1 is SGHRS, CDR2 YFSETQ. This CDR3 comprises 15 residues. The CDR3 region is CASSTGTSGRGEQYF. DNA of the CDR3: TGCGCCAGCAGCACCGGGACTAGCGGGCGGGGGGAGCAGTACTTC.

This clone came up once. This sequence joins TRBV5-1 and TRBJ1-1, with 7 nucleotides matching TRBD1. With 5 bases clipped from V and 4 bases from J, the junction kept 20 bases outside the gene matches. The CDR3 runs 18 residues. Germline values: CDR1 SGHRS, CDR2 YFSETQ. The chain's CDR3 is CASRSHGQAAGSVTEAFF. In DNA, the CDR3 is TGCGCCAGCAGGTCACACGGACAGGCGGCGGGGTCGGTCACTGAAGCTTTCTTT.

V and J are TRBV29-1 and TRBJ2-7; tentatively, D is TRBD1 (6 bases). Germline V lookup: CDR1 SQVTM, CDR2 ANQGSEA. Trimming stripped 6 bases from V and 4 bases from J, with 13 bases between. This CDR3 comprises 12 residues. CDR3 DNA sequence: TGCAGCGTGGTGGGTCAGGGGTACGAGCAGTACTTC. This gives the protein CSVVGQGYEQYF.

The sample holds many counts of this clone. J is TRBJ2-1 and V is TRBV27; 9 positions match TRBD2. The CDR3 has 15 residues. V trimming: 7 bases; J trimming: 5 bases; junction bases outside the gene matches: 9. Germline loops: CDR1 MNHEY, CDR2 SMNVEV (reference sequence). DNA of the CDR3: TGTGCCAGCACCGGCGGGAGGGCCTATAACAATGAGCAGTTCTTC. Protein: CASTGGRAYNNEQFF.

This rearrangement joins TRBV5-1 to TRBJ2-3; 8 nucleotides line up with TRBD1. The germline gives CDR1 SGHRS, CDR2 YFSETQ. V trimming: 4 bases; J trimming: 4 bases; junction bases outside the gene matches: 2. The CDR3 contains 13 residues. CDR3 coding DNA: TGCGCCAGCAGCCCGACAGGGGCAGATACGCAGTATTTT. The encoded protein is CASSPTGADTQYF.

This chain joins TRBV11-2 and TRBJ1-3; possible D gene TRBD1, 5 bases. In germline, CDR1 is SGHAT, CDR2 FQNNGV. V was trimmed by 5 bases and J by 7 bases, leaving 21 bases between them. This CDR3 spans 16 amino acids. The CDR3 nucleotides read TGTGCCAGCAGCCCCGCGGAGGGGAGAGCGGTCAACACCATATATTTT. It yields the protein CASSPAEGRAVNTIYF.